The clone carrying this TCR beta chain was observed once. Using about 220 ng DNA, 32,000 or so T cell genomes, the sorted-subset replicate PCRs were run. Only in-frame clones appear in the TCRdb table, and some are missing; sequencing was by immunoSEQ multiplex PCR. The table has roughly 2 million clones, 85% to 95% seen once. The source of the sample is a study of shared clonotypes between healthy human individuals. Germline V gene data show CDR1 as MNHEY and CDR2 as SVGAGI. The ends were cut back, 4 bases at V and 5 bases at J, with 11 bases in the middle. The CDR3 extends over 13 amino acids. The rearrangement joins TRBV6-5 to TRBJ2-5; weak D call: TRBD1 (5 bases). This TCR was recovered from a man aged 18 to 30 in good health. The sequenced material came from naive CD4+ T cells sorted from blood. Subset: CD45RA+ positively selected. For the CDR3, the DNA is TGTGCCAGCAGTTCTCCTTCAGGGGAGACCCAGTACTTC. This encodes CASSSPSGETQYF.